This T cell receptor (beta chain) stems from a study of T-cell reconstitution after alpha-beta-depleted transplantation in children (dated by TCRdb to 2016 to 2018). At the level of the whole study: Using TCR repertoire profiling, the study followed T-cell immune reconstitution in a quantitative way in children after TCRalphabeta/CD19-depleted allogeneic hematopoietic cell transplantation.

The research as a whole found: In some patients, the high TCRbeta diversity seen at day 60 was put down to recipient T cells and intrathymic progenitors that had survived conditioning. Over the following months the frequencies of hyperexpanded clones went down, and after one year T-cell counts and TCRbeta diversity were mostly credited to newly produced T cells. About two months after transplant, the apparently early recovery of alphabetaT-cell counts reportedly depended on just several hundred clones that had expanded rapidly and came from non-depleted graft cells.

This clonotype was seen many times. It lacks a known antigen. No qualities accompany the bases; no much larger clone lies one base away. The library was made by PCR. The sample was run on an Illumina HiSeq 2500. Molecular barcoding was employed in the preparation of TCR libraries, with unique molecular identifiers being used to normalize TCRbeta repertoire quantification. TCRdb passed the public sequencing reads through fastp at Q25 and MiXCR, retaining productive beta sequences. All rows with the same CDR3 protein become a single entry with the most common DNA and genes. The sample table contains roughly 300,000 distinct CDR3 sequences; only one count was recorded for more than 9% of them. 20% to 30% of the sample is taken by the ten largest. This specimen's treatment or condition label, interpreted: allogeneic hematopoietic cell transplantation with graft depleted of TCRalphabeta T cells and CD19 B cells. TCRalphabeta/CD19-depleted allogeneic hematopoietic cell grafts were given to the transplant recipients, all of whom were children.

The TCR sequence derives from a male patient aged 2-9 years who had a stem cell transplant for chronic granulomatous disease, so the T cells may come from the graft donor. Source: peripheral blood, taken 180 days after TCRalphabeta/CD19-depleted stem cell transplant.

The CDR3 has the sequence CASSLYRNTEAFF. In nucleotide form, the sequence is TGTGCCAGCAGCCTTTATAGGAACACTGAAGCTTTCTTT. Recombination connected TRBV7-8 to TRBJ1-1, with the D segment identity uncertain. CDR1 SGHVS and CDR2 FQNEAQ were looked up in the germline V gene. V lost 5 bases and J lost 1 base; the stretch between them is 8 bases long. The CDR3 holds 13 amino acids from the cysteine to the phenylalanine. The DNA shown is the 39-base CDR3, in frame from base 1. When the CDR3 is completed using the reference TRBV7-8 and TRBJ1-1 genes on either side, the full variable domain is GAGVSQSPRYKVAKRGQDVALRCDPISGHVSLFWYQQALGQGPEFLTYFQNEAQLDKSGLPSDRFFAERPEGSVSTLKIQRTQQEDSAVYLCASSLYRNTEAFFGQGTRLTVV.